This is a list of T cell receptor beta chains from one sample in a study of human T cells and chemical hapten exposure. In TCRdb, the reads were re-called with MiXCR into one record per CDR3 protein. Among around 120,000 distinct CDR3 sequences listed, roughly 8.5% were seen once. Sequencing input: whole blood. These TCRs come from a human donor in good health. Some clones in this sample may be carry-over from other donors' samples. CDR3s include the opening cysteine and the closing phenylalanine or tryptophan. The D gene is left open where the match is weak. The listing skips clone size in some rows; elsewhere it reads once, few, many or a size class.

TRBJ2-2 12 . TRBV29-1 . CSVDGSGGELFF TGCAGCGTTGACGGTTCTGGCGGGGAGCTGTTTTTT
TRBJ2-1 14 . TRBV9 few CASSPRGGSNEQFF TGTGCCAGCAGCCCCCGAGGAGGGTCGAATGAGCAGTTCTTC
TRBJ2-3 16 TRBD1 TRBV11-2 . CASSTRQGAATDTQYF TGTGCCAGCAGCACCAGACAGGGGGCGGCAACAGATACGCAGTATTTT
TRBJ2-1 15 TRBD1 TRBV29-1 few CSVGTRDRVYNEQFF TGCAGCGTTGGGACCCGGGACAGGGTTTACAATGAGCAGTTCTTC
TRBJ2-3 14 . TRBV29-1 . CSVEVRVSTDTQYF TGCAGCGTTGAAGTGCGGGTTAGCACAGATACGCAGTATTTT
TRBJ2-3 19 TRBD2 TRBV7-6 few CASSKLPLGLAGGGDTQYF TGTGCCAGCAGCAAACTTCCCCTCGGACTAGCGGGGGGGGGAGATACGCAGTATTTT
TRBJ2-1 15 TRBD1 TRBV5-1 many CASSLGQGATNEQFF TGCGCCAGCAGCTTGGGGCAGGGGGCGACCAATGAGCAGTTCTTC
TRBJ1-3 15 . TRBV5-6 . CASSLLVSSGNTIYF TGTGCCAGCAGCTTGTTGGTTAGCTCTGGAAACACCATATATTTT
TRBJ1-5 15 . TRBV12-3/TRBV12-4 many CASSLGGYSNQPQHF TGTGCCAGCAGTTTAGGAGGGTATAGCAATCAGCCCCAGCATTTT
TRBJ2-1 14 TRBD2 TRBV5-1 many CASSFSGAYNEQFF TGCGCCAGTTCCTTTAGCGGGGCCTACAATGAGCAGTTCTTC
TRBJ2-7 16 TRBD1 TRBV7-8 few CASSSLEGQGSYEQYF TGTGCCAGCAGTTCTCTGGAGGGACAGGGCTCCTACGAGCAGTACTTC
TRBJ2-1 17 TRBD2 TRBV23-1 . CASSPGLAGGKYNEQFF TGCGCCAGCAGCCCGGGACTAGCGGGGGGGAAATACAATGAGCAGTTCTTC
TRBJ2-2 14 TRBD1 TRBV19 many CASSTTGVTGELFF TGTGCCAGTAGTACCACAGGGGTAACCGGGGAGCTGTTTTTT
TRBJ1-6 16 . TRBV6-2/TRBV6-3 . CASSYPAGSGNSPLHF TGTGCCAGCAGTTACCCCGCAGGGTCTGGAAATTCACCCCTCCACTTT
TRBJ2-2 18 TRBD1 TRBV12-3/TRBV12-4 . CASSFGTGKNGNTGELFF TGTGCCAGCAGTTTCGGGACAGGGAAAAATGGGAACACCGGGGAGCTGTTTTTT
TRBJ1-5 16 TRBD1 TRBV5-6 many CASSYRMTGSNQPQHF TGTGCCAGCAGCTACCGCATGACAGGGAGCAATCAGCCCCAGCATTTT
TRBJ2-7 14 . TRBV6-2/TRBV6-3 many CASSYSSDIYEQYF TGTGCCAGCAGTTACTCATCAGATATCTACGAGCAGTACTTC
TRBJ1-2 15 TRBD1 TRBV12-3/TRBV12-4 many CASSLSPAGGYGYTF TGTGCCAGCAGTTTATCCCCCGCAGGGGGCTATGGCTACACCTTC
TRBJ2-1 15 TRBD2 TRBV7-2 few CASSLVPSGYNEQFF TGTGCCAGCAGCTTAGTGCCTAGCGGGTACAATGAGCAGTTCTTC
TRBJ2-3 12 . TRBV29-1 many CSVVTGTDTQYF TGCAGCGTTGTCACAGGCACAGATACGCAGTATTTT
TRBJ1-5 15 . TRBV27 many CASSYSQDQYQPQHF TGTGCCAGCAGTTATTCCCAGGATCAATATCAGCCCCAGCATTTT
TRBJ2-3 16 TRBD2 TRBV5-4 few CASSLLAWNSTDTQYF TGTGCCAGCAGCTTACTAGCGTGGAATAGCACAGATACGCAGTATTTT
TRBJ1-2 13 . TRBV30 . CAWSDSRNYGYTF TGTGCCTGGAGTGACTCACGAAACTATGGCTACACCTTC
TRBJ1-1 16 TRBD1 TRBV10-2 . CASRGARQGASTEAFF TGCGCCAGCAGAGGGGCACGACAGGGGGCTTCTACTGAAGCTTTCTTT
TRBJ1-2 10 . TRBV12-3/TRBV12-4 many CASSGYGYTF TGTGCCAGCAGTGGCTATGGCTACACCTTC
TRBJ2-1 12 . TRBV7-9 many CAGGRGYNEQFF TGTGCCGGGGGGAGGGGGTACAATGAGCAGTTCTTC
TRBJ2-1 15 . TRBV5-6 few CASSLVSHGYNEQFF TGTGCCAGCAGCTTGGTTAGTCACGGGTACAATGAGCAGTTCTTC
TRBJ2-1 15 TRBD2 TRBV12-3/TRBV12-4 many CASSFGLAGAKGEFF TGTGCCAGCAGTTTTGGACTAGCGGGAGCTAAAGGGGAGTTCTTC
TRBJ1-2 14 . TRBV6-5 few CASSVIPIRYGYTF TGTGCCAGCAGTGTAATCCCAATCCGGTATGGCTACACCTTC
TRBJ2-3 16 TRBD2 TRBV27 few CASSLMPGGGTDTQYF TGTGCCAGCAGTTTAATGCCGGGAGGGGGCACAGATACGCAGTATTTT
TRBJ2-1 14 . TRBV2 many CASSAENLNNEQFF TGTGCCAGCAGTGCGGAAAACCTAAACAATGAGCAGTTCTTC
TRBJ1-5 15 TRBD1 TRBV12-3/TRBV12-4 many CASSLYRDRGQPQHF TGTGCCAGCAGTTTATATCGGGACAGGGGCCAGCCCCAGCATTTT
TRBJ2-7 14 TRBD1 TRBV12-3/TRBV12-4 . CASTFGTGNYEQYF TGTGCCAGCACCTTTGGGACAGGGAATTACGAGCAGTACTTC